This T cell receptor beta chain appears in the sequencing data of a study of cytomegalovirus exposure and HLA in healthy donors. Trimming cost V 1 base and J 4 bases, with 16 bases left between them. Germline lookup yields CDR1 LGHNA and CDR2 YSLEER. The CDR3 has 16 amino acids. The PCR was carried out with 60 Vbeta primers and 13 Jbeta primers. Generated by immunoSEQ multiplex PCR, the TCRdb table keeps only in-frame clones and is missing some. The sample holds 100,000 to 150,000 clones; around 86% are singletons and the top ten take around 0.7%. The sample taken for sequencing was PBMCs. V and J are TRBV4-3 and TRBJ1-1, with D possibly TRBD1 on 5 matching bases. This receptor was identified in a man between 18 and 35 years old in good health and CMV-seronegative. The CDR3: CASSQGNRGLGTEAFF. CDR3 coding DNA: TGCGCCAGCAGCCAAGGAAATAGGGGTCTGGGCACTGAAGCTTTCTTT.